The T cell receptor beta chain under discussion was sequenced for a study of PD-1 blockade in classical Hodgkin lymphoma. The study's findings and limits: The authors have not defined what causes the repertoire differences, possibly disease activity or prior therapy.

Relapse after autologous stem cell transplantation occurred in every patient, and brentuximab vedotin exposure varied. Complete response, partial response or progressive disease made up the best responses. V lost 5 bases and J lost 3, with 11 bases in between. The CDR3 covers 13 residues. Germline V gives CDR1 MNHEY, CDR2 SMNVEV (reference sequence). Using immunoSEQ multiplex PCR, the repertoire was profiled, and TCRdb retains in-frame clones only, with some absent. The sample lists 40,000 to 45,000 clones, about 77% occurring once. In its sample, this clone was seen once. The antigen is not known. Material: peripheral blood mononuclear cells (PBMCs), obtained at baseline. This rearrangement joins TRBV27 to TRBJ2-7; D not resolved. The clonotype comes from a human donor with classical Hodgkin lymphoma. CDR3 in DNA: TGTGCCAGCAGTGAAGAAGGGTACTACGAGCAGTACTTC. Translated: CASSEEGYYEQYF.